The 12 T cell receptor beta chains presented below share a single source sample, sequenced in a study of blood T cell repertoires in COVID-19. This table comes from immunoSEQ multiplex PCR, and its TCRdb copy is limited to in-frame clones, with some not included. Of about 150,000 clones in the sample, roughly 84% were seen once. What was sequenced was peripheral blood. All receptors come from a man in his thirties or forties with COVID-19, enrolled during active disease.

The chain joins TRBV5-6 to TRBJ1-2; D is perhaps TRBD1 (5 bases). Germline-derived CDR1 and CDR2 are SGHDT and YYEEEE. This CDR3 is built from 14 residues. V gave up 0 bases and J gave up 4 bases, with 10 bases separating them. This chain's CDR3 is CASSLGQQIYGYTF. The CDR3 bases are TGTGCCAGCAGCTTGGGACAGCAGATCTATGGCTACACCTTC.

The J gene is TRBJ2-1, the V gene TRBV6-5; D gene unclear. CDR3 length equals 15 residues. Per germline, CDR1 MNHEY and CDR2 SVGAGI. V gave up 7 bases and J gave up 0 bases, with 13 bases separating them. CDR3 coding DNA: TGTGCCAGCAAGCTGGAGAGAAGCTCCTACAATGAGCAGTTCTTC. This sequence encodes CASKLERSSYNEQFF.

This clone was seen only once. At the DNA level, this CDR3 is encoded by other sequences in the same sample as well. The chain recombines TRBV5-4 with TRBJ2-3; the match to TRBD2 covers 8 bases. Germline V gives CDR1 SGHNT, CDR2 YYREEE (reference sequence). This CDR3 has 16 amino acids. After removal of 1 base from V and 1 base from J, the junction contained 5 bases not matched to a gene. CDR3 DNA sequence: TGTGCCAGCAGCTTGAGGGCTAGCGGGCGCACAGATACGCAGTATTTT. Its translation: CASSLRASGRTDTQYF.

The chain has TRBV28 and TRBJ1-6; 7 nucleotides line up with TRBD1. After removal of 3 bases from V and 6 bases from J, the junction contained 2 bases not matched to a gene. CDR1 and CDR2 from the germline V gene are MDHEN and SYDVKM. The CDR3 is 14 residues long. The chain's CDR3 is CASSFRQGNSPLHF. CDR3 DNA: TGTGCCAGCAGTTTTCGACAGGGTAATTCACCCCTCCACTTT.

The chain recombines TRBV7-2 with TRBJ2-3; TRBD2 matches at 7 bases. CDR3 size: 15 residues. Germline V CDR1 and CDR2: SGHTA, FQGNSA. Trimming removed 0 bases from V and 4 bases from J; junction bases left unmatched: 4. DNA of the CDR3: TGTGCCAGCAGCTTAGCGGGCGGGAGAGCAGATACGCAGTATTTT. It yields the protein CASSLAGGRADTQYF.

This chain joins TRBV28 and TRBJ2-1; 13 bases agree with TRBD2. After removal of 6 bases from V and 10 bases from J, the junction contained 15 bases not matched to a gene. Per the germline V gene, CDR1 is MDHEN and CDR2 is SYDVKM. This CDR3 spans 17 amino acids. The CDR3 sequence: CASRLSQTSGRGIEQFF. In nucleotides, the CDR3 is TGTGCCAGCAGGCTAAGCCAAACTAGCGGGAGGGGCATAGAGCAGTTCTTC.

This clone was found a few times. This sequence joins TRBV7-2 and TRBJ1-1; TRBD1 is a possible D gene (5 bases). The CDR3 runs 15 residues. Trimming shortened V by 7 bases and J by 0 bases, and 15 bases separated the two germline ends. CDR1 is SGHTA, CDR2 FQGNSA, per germline. Written as DNA, the CDR3 is TGTGCCAGCAAGTCGGAGACAGTAATGAACACTGAAGCTTTCTTT. Translated, it gives CASKSETVMNTEAFF.

V is TRBV27 and J is TRBJ2-7; 7 bases line up with TRBD1. Unmatched junction bases numbered 3, after V lost 1 base and J lost 3 bases. This CDR3 spans 14 amino acids. Germline CDR1 reads MNHEY; CDR2 reads SMNVEV (reference sequence). The CDR3 here is CASSLLTGNYEQYF. In DNA form, the CDR3 reads TGTGCCAGCAGTTTATTGACAGGGAACTACGAGCAGTACTTC.

The V gene is TRBV19, the J gene TRBJ2-7; 10 bases agree with TRBD1. This CDR3 is built from 15 residues. V was pared by 7 bases and J by 5 bases, with 11 bases of the junction left unmatched. Germline V CDR1 and CDR2: LNHDA, SQIVND (reference sequence). The CDR3 DNA is TGTGCCAGTAAAGCCAGACAGGGGGCGTATGACGAGCAGTACTTC. Translated: CASKARQGAYDEQYF.

The chain links TRBV5-5 to TRBJ2-7; 7 nucleotides align to TRBD1. V shed 4 bases and J 5 bases; nucleotides not matched to a gene: 15. The CDR3 covers 16 residues. CDR1 and CDR2 from the germline V gene are SGHKS and YYEKEE (reference sequence). CDR3 nucleotides: TGTGCCAGCAGCCCCCGGGGTGGCAGGGGGTCCGACGAGCAGTACTTC. Amino acids: CASSPRGGRGSDEQYF.

This clone was observed a single time. The chain employs TRBV15 and TRBJ1-4; TRBD1 aligns across 10 bases. Germline V gene sequence: CDR1 LNHNV, CDR2 YYDKDF (reference sequence). The CDR3 extends over 16 amino acids. Trimming cost V 4 bases and J 7 bases; bases outside gene matches: 9. Written as DNA, the CDR3 is TGTGCCACCAGCAACCGACAGGGGGCGCTTGGTGAAAAACTGTTTTTT. Encoded protein: CATSNRQGALGEKLFF.

This clone was seen just once. The V and J genes are TRBV5-6 and TRBJ2-5; 10 nucleotides match TRBD2. This CDR3 is built from 15 residues. After removal of 2 bases from V and 7 bases from J, the junction contained 8 bases not matched to a gene. Germline values: CDR1 SGHDT, CDR2 YYEEEE. CDR3 loop: CASSFGLAVGGTQYF. The DNA of the CDR3 is TGTGCCAGCAGCTTCGGACTAGCGGTAGGAGGGACCCAGTACTTC.